These 13 T cell receptor beta chains originate from one sample sequenced in a study of shared clonotypes between healthy human individuals. Repertoires were generated with immunoSEQ multiplex PCR, while TCRdb's copy carries only in-frame clones and drops some. The sample lists approximately 1.1 million clones, approximately 80% occurring once. Material for sequencing was memory CD4+ T cells from PBMCs. Subset specified: CD45RA-negative fraction. The receptors originated from a man younger than 35 in good health. Some clones in this sample may be carry-over from other donors' samples.

The chain combines TRBV6-4 with TRBJ2-1; TRBD2 agrees at 8 bases. The CDR3 spans 17 residues. Germline assignment: CDR1 MRHNA and CDR2 SNTAGT. With V trimmed by 8 bases and J by 0 bases, 12 bases remained unmatched. The chain's CDR3 is CASRFSGNPFSYNEQFF. In DNA form, the CDR3 reads TGTGCCAGCCGCTTTAGCGGGAATCCCTTCTCCTACAATGAGCAGTTCTTC.

V usage is TRBV6-1 and J usage is TRBJ2-3; 7 bases are a match to TRBD1. CDR1 and CDR2 (germline): MNHNS, SASEGT. Germline trimming cut 5 bases from V and 5 bases from J; bases unmatched to any gene: 4. The CDR3 covers 13 residues. CDR3 in amino acids: CASSLTGVDTQYF. DNA of the CDR3: TGTGCCAGCAGTCTAACAGGGGTAGATACGCAGTATTTT.

Comment on this clone: In the same sample, other DNA sequences code for this CDR3. The gene calls are TRBV28 and TRBJ2-1, with D unclear. V was shortened by 1 base and J by 5 bases, with 9 bases between the two germline ends. The CDR3 covers 14 residues. The germline CDR1 and CDR2 sequences are MDHEN and SYDVKM. The CDR3 region has the DNA TGTGCCAGCAGTTTATCCAGGACGCACAATGAGCAGTTCTTC. Translated, it gives CASSLSRTHNEQFF.

The J gene is TRBJ1-5, the V gene TRBV28, with 8 bases aligning to TRBD1. The CDR3 runs 16 residues. Unmatched junction bases numbered 7, after V lost 6 bases and J lost 0 bases. Germline CDR1 MDHEN, CDR2 SYDVKM. CDR3 DNA sequence: TGTGCCAGCAGGATAAGACAGGGGAATAGCAATCAGCCCCAGCATTTT. It is translated as CASRIRQGNSNQPQHF.

This clone was seen ten or more times. The same CDR3 can be traced to other DNA sequences in this sample. This CDR3 is CASSYSPQGGYEQYF. The CDR3 nucleotides are TGTGCCAGCAGTTACTCGCCCCAGGGGGGGTACGAGCAGTACTTC. V and J are TRBV6-5 and TRBJ2-7, with D possibly called TRBD1 or TRBD2 (7 bases each). The CDR3 sequence is 15 residues long. Trimming pared 0 bases from V and 4 bases from J, leaving 13 bases between. Germline lookup yields CDR1 MNHEY and CDR2 SVGAGI.

The chain couples TRBV11-2 to TRBJ2-7; 8 nucleotides line up with TRBD2. Germline V gene lookup returns CDR1 SGHAT and CDR2 FQNNGV. CDR3 size: 14 residues. V lost 1 base and J lost 5; bases outside the gene matches: 4. The CDR3 DNA sequence: TGTGCCAGCAGCTTAGGGACTAGCTTCGACGAGCAGTACTTC. It encodes CASSLGTSFDEQYF.

The CDR3 nucleotides are TGTGCCAGCAGTTACTTAACCGGGACAGCCGAGCAGTACTTC. Translation: CASSYLTGTAEQYF. The V call is TRBV6-6, the J call TRBJ2-7; TRBD1 agrees at 7 bases. V lost 1 base to trimming and J lost 6 bases; unmatched junction nucleotides: 6. Germline lookup yields CDR1 MNHNY and CDR2 SVGAGI (reference sequence). The CDR3 sequence is 14 residues long.

In this sample, this clone turned up once. The chain joins TRBV5-1 to TRBJ1-1, with D tentatively TRBD1 (6 bases). Germline assignment: CDR1 SGHRS and CDR2 YFSETQ. The CDR3 is made up of 16 amino acids. V was trimmed by 0 bases and J by 1 base, leaving 13 bases between them. For the CDR3, the DNA is TGCGCCAGCAGCTTGGCCGGGCGGGGGCGGAACACTGAAGCTTTCTTT. Its protein is CASSLAGRGRNTEAFF.

Of note for this clone: The sample contains more than one DNA sequence encoding this CDR3. The CDR3 sequence is CASSLRERYEQYF. The DNA for the CDR3 is TGTGCCAGCAGTTTACGGGAAAGATACGAGCAGTACTTC. The chain carries TRBV27 and TRBJ2-7; possible D gene TRBD2, 5 bases. This CDR3 spans 13 amino acids. Trimming took off 2 bases at V and 4 bases at J, with 9 bases between the two ends. Looked up from germline, CDR1 is MNHEY and CDR2 is SMNVEV (reference sequence).

This clone has a handful of counts. The chain carries TRBV14 and TRBJ1-1; no clear D. There are 12 residues in the CDR3. V was trimmed by 4 bases and J by 6 bases, leaving 9 bases between them. Per the germline V gene, CDR1 is SGHDN and CDR2 is FVKESK. The CDR3: CASSPFPPEAFF. CDR3 DNA: TGTGCCAGCAGCCCATTTCCCCCTGAAGCTTTCTTT.

The rearrangement uses TRBV29-1 and TRBJ1-2; D unclear. Per the germline V gene, CDR1 is SQVTM and CDR2 is ANQGSEA. The CDR3 loop spans 13 amino acids. V gave up 1 base and J gave up 3 bases, with 9 bases separating them. DNA for the CDR3: TGCAGCGTTGAAGTAGGGCAGGACTATGGCTACACCTTC. Its protein is CSVEVGQDYGYTF.

The chain has TRBV28 and TRBJ1-5; 8 positions match TRBD1. V lost 8 bases and J lost 3; bases outside the gene matches: 3. Germline CDR1 reads MDHEN; CDR2 reads SYDVKM. The CDR3 has 13 amino acids. The CDR3 here is CASGTGVNQPQHF. In nucleotides, the CDR3 is TGTGCCAGCGGGACAGGTGTCAATCAGCCCCAGCATTTT. Complete variable domain (other parts from reference TRBV28 and TRBJ1-5): DVKVTQSSRYLVKRTGEKVFLECVQDMDHENMFWYRQDPGLGLRLIYFSYDVKMKEKGDIPEGYSVSREKKERFSLILESASTNQTSMYLCASGTGVNQPQHFGDGTRLSIL.

The rearrangement joins TRBV27 to TRBJ2-3; D might be TRBD2 (5 bases). This CDR3 spans 13 amino acids. Germline values: CDR1 MNHEY, CDR2 SMNVEV (reference sequence). The V and J ends lost 3 bases and 4 bases respectively, with 8 bases between them. CDR3 protein: CASSFTGADTQYF. CDR3 coding DNA: TGTGCCAGCAGTTTTACCGGGGCAGATACGCAGTATTTT.